These 4 T cell receptor beta chains originate from one sample sequenced in a study of Tregs in tolerant kidney transplant recipients. Data came from immunoSEQ multiplex PCR; TCRdb stores just in-frame clones and leaves some out. The sample contains around 31,000 clones, under 90% of which appear only once. No cognate antigen is known for these TCRs. The specimen sequenced was Tregs from blood cultured with allogeneic cells. Every receptor here comes from a human donor in good health.

The chain combines TRBV19 with TRBJ1-2, with 7 bases that match TRBD1. After removal of 5 bases from V and 4 bases from J, the junction contained 7 bases not matched to a gene. Germline assignment: CDR1 LNHDA and CDR2 SQIVND (reference sequence). The CDR3 runs 14 residues. The CDR3, as DNA: TGTGCCAGTAGTTCAGGAGGGGGCGGCTATGGCTACACCTTC. Protein: CASSSGGGGYGYTF.

The chain links TRBV7-9 to TRBJ2-3; D is unresolved. Germline CDR1 reads SEHNR; CDR2 reads FQNEAQ (reference sequence). V was clipped by 5 bases and J by 4 bases, with 7 bases between them. The CDR3 covers 12 residues. CDR3 in DNA: TGTGCCAGCAGCCTCGCCTCAGATACGCAGTATTTT. This translates into CASSLASDTQYF. The full variable domain, with the rest looked up from reference TRBV7-9 and TRBJ2-3, is DTGVSQNPRHKITKRGQNVTFRCDPISEHNRLYWYRQTLGQGPEFLTYFQNEAQLEKSRLLSDRFSAERPKGSFSTLEIQRTEQGDSAMYLCASSLASDTQYFGPGTRLTVL.

The rearrangement links TRBV5-6 to TRBJ1-3; D gene ambiguous. Trimming stripped 7 bases from V and 2 bases from J, with 13 bases between. Germline V lookup: CDR1 SGHDT, CDR2 YYEEEE. The length of the CDR3 is 14 residues. This CDR3 reads CASESGIAGNTIYF. In nucleotides, the CDR3 is TGTGCCAGCGAATCGGGGATTGCTGGAAACACCATATATTTT.

The chain couples TRBV30 to TRBJ1-1; possibly TRBD1 for D (5 bases). The CDR3 has 13 residues. The germline V gene encodes CDR1 GTSNPN and CDR2 SVGIG (reference sequence). Deletions cut 0 bases from V and 2 bases from J, with 7 bases between. The CDR3 reads CAWSVQDNTEAFF. The CDR3 coding sequence is TGTGCCTGGAGTGTACAGGACAACACTGAAGCTTTCTTT.